A selection of T cell receptor beta chains follows, all from one sample in a study of CD8 T cells in Susac syndrome. TCRdb redid the calling of the immunoSEQ multiplex PCR reads with MiXCR, one entry per CDR3 protein. The repertoire holds about 57,000 distinct CDR3 sequences, with 90% to 95% as singletons. The sample taken for sequencing was CD8+ T cells from PBMCs. These TCRs come from a human donor with multiple sclerosis. CDR3s include the opening cysteine and the closing phenylalanine or tryptophan. The D gene is left open where the match is weak. Rows give clone size only sometimes, using once, few, many, or a class for an expanded clone.

d_gene	j_gene	abundance	v_gene	CDR3nt	CDR3aa
.	TRBJ2-5	.	TRBV4-3	TGCGCCAGCAGCCAGCTTCAGGGGTATGGGGGCGATCAAGAGACCCAGTACTTC	CASSQLQGYGGDQETQYF
.	TRBJ1-1	.	TRBV29-1	TGCAGCGTCCAAGGGGGAGGTAAGGGTACGCTTCTCGAAGCTTTCTTT	CSVQGGGKGTLLEAFF
.	TRBJ2-7	.	TRBV4-2	TGTGCCAGCAGCCAACCCGAAGGGCAGGCGGAGTACTTC	CASSQPEGQAEYF
TRBD2	TRBJ2-7	.	TRBV3-1	TGTGCCAGCAGCCCGGTCACTAGCGACGAGCAGTACTTC	CASSPVTSDEQYF
TRBD1	TRBJ2-7	few	TRBV30	TGTGCCTGTGACAGGGGCTACGAGCAGTACTTC	CACDRGYEQYF
TRBD1	TRBJ1-5	.	TRBV7-2	TGTGCCAGCAGCTTTACGACAGGGTGGCATCAGCCCCAGCATTTT	CASSFTTGWHQPQHF
TRBD1	TRBJ2-3	.	TRBV5-1	TGCGCCAGCGCGCCAGCAACCGGGACAGTGCCAGATACGCAGTATTTT	CASAPATGTVPDTQYF
TRBD2	TRBJ2-5	.	TRBV20-1	TGCGCCGTCGGGGGGGCCGAGACGTACCAAGAGACCCAGTACTTC	CAVGGAETYQETQYF
.	TRBJ1-5	.	TRBV5-6	TGTGCCAGCAGCTTGGGAAATGGTCAGCCCCAGCATTTT	CASSLGNGQPQHF
.	TRBJ1-6	.	TRBV4-3	TGCGCCAGCAGCCAAGTCACTCTTCCTTCCTATAATTCACCCCTCCACTTT	CASSQVTLPSYNSPLHF
.	TRBJ2-2	.	TRBV6-6	TGTGCCAGCAGTTACTCGGAGGGACAAAGGGAGCTGTTTTTT	CASSYSEGQRELFF
.	TRBJ1-1	.	TRBV3-1	TGTGCCAGCAGCCAAGATGAGGGGAGGGTCACTGAAGCTTTCTTT	CASSQDEGRVTEAFF
.	TRBJ2-2	.	TRBV29-1	TGCAGCGTTGAATGGGGCAACACCGGGGAGCTGTTTTTT	CSVEWGNTGELFF
TRBD1	TRBJ2-3	.	TRBV5-1	TGCGCCATCAGAAGGGACAGGGGCGCAGATACGCAGTATTTT	CAIRRDRGADTQYF
TRBD1	TRBJ1-5	.	TRBV7-9	TGTGCCAGCAGCTTAGCGGGCTATACACAGGGGTATCAGCCCCAGCATTTT	CASSLAGYTQGYQPQHF
.	TRBJ1-4	.	TRBV12-5	TGTGCTAGTGGTTTGGGCAGTGGAATGGAAAAACTGTTTTTT	CASGLGSGMEKLFF
TRBD1	TRBJ2-1	.	TRBV15	TGTGCCACCAGCAGGAGATCCGGGACAGGAGTATACAATGAGCAGTTCTTC	CATSRRSGTGVYNEQFF
.	TRBJ1-5	.	TRBV19	TGTGCCAGTAGTATAGATCTCGGCAATCAGCCCCAGCATTTT	CASSIDLGNQPQHF
.	TRBJ1-2	.	TRBV4-1	TGCGCCAGCAGCCTAATTTGGGAGGGGGACGCTGGCTACACCTTC	CASSLIWEGDAGYTF
TRBD1	TRBJ1-6	.	TRBV12-3/TRBV12-4	TGTGCCAGCAGTTCCCCGGGACAGGGTATCTCACCCCTCCACTTT	CASSSPGQGISPLHF
TRBD1	TRBJ2-7	.	TRBV24-1	TGTGCCACCAGTGCAAACAGGGGTGAGGTTGAGGAGCAGTACTTC	CATSANRGEVEEQYF
TRBD1	TRBJ2-7	.	TRBV9	TGTGCCAGCAGCGTAGGGGGGACAGGGATGTACGAGCAGTACTTC	CASSVGGTGMYEQYF
.	TRBJ2-1	.	TRBV12-3/TRBV12-4	TGTGCCAGCACCCCAGGTGGGGGGGCCCGCTACAATGAGCAGTTCTTC	CASTPGGGARYNEQFF
.	TRBJ1-4	.	TRBV13	TGTGCCAGCAGCGGAAGGGGTTCAACTAATGAAAAACTGTTTTTT	CASSGRGSTNEKLFF
TRBD1	TRBJ2-1	.	TRBV7-9	TGTGCCAGCAGCTCTCTACCGGGACAGGTCCACAATGAGCAGTTCTTC	CASSSLPGQVHNEQFF
TRBD1	TRBJ1-1	.	TRBV12-3/TRBV12-4	TGTGCCAGCCAGGGGGTAATGAACACTGAAGCTTTCTTT	CASQGVMNTEAFF
TRBD2	TRBJ2-3	.	TRBV7-9	TGTGCCAGCAGCCTCCTCTCTAGCGGGGGAGGAGATACGCAGTATTTT	CASSLLSSGGGDTQYF
TRBD1	TRBJ1-2	.	TRBV5-8	TGTGCCAGCAGCTCCCGGGACAGGGTTAATGGCTACACCTTC	CASSSRDRVNGYTF
.	TRBJ2-5	once	TRBV6-7	TGTGCCAGCATTCCCGTTGAGACCCAGTACTTC	CASIPVETQYF
.	TRBJ1-2	.	TRBV14	TGTGCCAGCAGCCAATTTGGCTCTAACTATGGCTACACCTTC	CASSQFGSNYGYTF
TRBD2	TRBJ2-1	.	TRBV19	TGTGCCAGTACCCCAAGAGCGGGGGAAATCTACAATGAGCAGTTCTTC	CASTPRAGEIYNEQFF
TRBD1	TRBJ1-5	.	TRBV28	TGTGCCAGCAGTTTATCGGCGGAGGGGGCGAATCAGCCCCAGCATTTT	CASSLSAEGANQPQHF
.	TRBJ2-7	.	TRBV2	TGTGCCAGCTCACCAGAGCCGGGGTACTCCTACGAGCAGTACTTC	CASSPEPGYSYEQYF
TRBD1	TRBJ1-1	.	TRBV6-6	TGTGCCAGCAGTCCACAGGGGGCAGATACTGAAGCTTTCTTT	CASSPQGADTEAFF
.	TRBJ2-7	.	TRBV4-1	TGCGCCAGCAGCCAGCCGGACTGGATGAGCTCCTACGAGCAGTACTTC	CASSQPDWMSSYEQYF
.	TRBJ1-1	.	TRBV29-1	TGCAGCGTGAGCCGGGGGGAGGTCACTGAAGCTTTCTTT	CSVSRGEVTEAFF
.	TRBJ2-3	.	TRBV30	TGTGCCTGGACCTATCGAGATACGCAGTATTTT	CAWTYRDTQYF
.	TRBJ2-1	.	TRBV20-1	TGCAGTGCGAGAGAGCAGGGGTGGGCGGATGAGCAGTTCTTC	CSAREQGWADEQFF